This TCR beta chain was profiled in a study of OX40 agonist ivuxolimab in advanced cancers. Study-wide results and caveats: Both blood CD4+ and CD8+ T cells showed clonal growth by week 6 at 0.1 to 3.0 mg/kg.

Using immunoSEQ multiplex PCR, the repertoire was profiled, and TCRdb retains in-frame clones only, with some absent. The repertoire has around 95,000 clones, about 91% of them found once; the top ten carry about 0.15%. Regarding this clone: Its antigen is unknown.

Autoimmune disease history or systemic immunosuppression led to patients being barred. Material: CD4+ or CD8+ T cells sorted from blood, obtained in a trial of the OX40 agonist ivuxolimab. The receptor comes from an adult with an advanced solid tumor such as melanoma, head and neck, liver or kidney cancer.

The DNA for the CDR3 is TGTGCCTGGAGCGGGGGCGCGGGGGCAACTAATGAAAAACTGTTTTTT. Protein sequence: CAWSGGAGATNEKLFF. This rearrangement joins TRBV30 to TRBJ1-4; D is perhaps TRBD1 (6 bases). CDR1 and CDR2 (germline): GTSNPN, SVGIG (reference sequence). Trimming shortened V by 3 bases and J by 0 bases, and 14 bases separated the two germline ends. This CDR3 is 16 amino acids long.